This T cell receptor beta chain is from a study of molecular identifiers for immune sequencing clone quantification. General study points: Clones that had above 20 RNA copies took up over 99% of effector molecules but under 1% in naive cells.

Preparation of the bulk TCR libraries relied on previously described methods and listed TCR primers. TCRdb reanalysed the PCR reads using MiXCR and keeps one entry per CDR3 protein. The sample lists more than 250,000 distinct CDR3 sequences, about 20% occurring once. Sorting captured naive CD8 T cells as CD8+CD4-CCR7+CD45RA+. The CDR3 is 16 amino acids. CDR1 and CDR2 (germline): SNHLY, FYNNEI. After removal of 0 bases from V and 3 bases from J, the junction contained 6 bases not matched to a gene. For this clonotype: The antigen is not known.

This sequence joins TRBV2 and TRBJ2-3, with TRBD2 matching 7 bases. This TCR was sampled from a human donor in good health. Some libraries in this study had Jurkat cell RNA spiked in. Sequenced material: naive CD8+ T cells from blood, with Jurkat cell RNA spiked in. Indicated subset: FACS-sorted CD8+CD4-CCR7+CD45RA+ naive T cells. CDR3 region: CASSEALGGGTDTQYF. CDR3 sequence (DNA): TGTGCCAGCAGTGAAGCGCTGGGGGGGGGTACAGATACGCAGTATTTT.